What follows is one T cell receptor (beta chain) and its context. This sample was included in a study of blood T cell repertoires in COVID-19. Whole-study context: T cells, B-cell-depleted T cells, or PBMCs provided the cDNA or gDNA that served as material.

CDR1 is KGHDR, CDR2 SFDVKD, per germline. CDR3 length: 14 amino acids. Trimming removed 2 bases at V and 4 bases at J, with 10 bases between. TCRdb keeps only in-frame clones here, not all; method: immunoSEQ multiplex PCR. The sample contains roughly 130,000 clones, around 90% of which appear only once. Material: peripheral blood. J is TRBJ2-5 and V is TRBV24-1; D may be TRBD2 (5 bases). This receptor was identified in a man aged 60-69 years with active or convalescent COVID-19. As DNA, the CDR3 is TGTGCCACCAGTGATTCTAGAGGAGGAGAGACCCAGTACTTC. This gives the protein CATSDSRGGETQYF.